The clone carrying this T cell receptor beta chain was found many times. The data belong to a study of human T cells and chemical hapten exposure. Study-wide background: Patients received weekly diphenylcyclopropenone doses to the scalp throughout the roughly 24-week study. Epicutaneous patch tests delivered 0.01% DPC to the upper back, with evaluation at 6 days.

As the library was built, unique molecular identifiers were attached to individual cDNA molecules. Via MiXCR, TCRdb re-called the RACE reads, giving one row per CDR3 protein. This table holds fewer than 90,000 distinct CDR3 sequences, around 7% found once. Time point indicated: patch test 2, 6 weeks after DPC sensitization. The treatment is: therapeutic diphenylcyclopropenone sensitization with weekly scalp DPC. The drawing of blood occurred before each patch test was applied. V was clipped by 5 bases and J by 0 bases, with 20 bases between them. The CDR3 runs 19 residues. Germline CDR1 SGHVS, CDR2 FNYEAQ.

This clonotype was obtained from a woman in her twenties or thirties with alopecia areata. Some clones in this sample may be carry-over from other donors' samples. Here the sequenced sample was whole blood, taken in connection with sensitization to the hapten diphenylcyclopropenone (DPC). This sequence joins TRBV7-6 and TRBJ2-6; D is possibly TRBD1 (5 bases). CDR3: CASSPHYGSQGSGANVLTF. CDR3 DNA: TGTGCCAGCAGCCCACACTACGGTTCGCAGGGCTCTGGGGCCAACGTCCTGACTTTC. The whole variable domain, filled in from reference TRBV7-6 and TRBJ2-6, reads GAGVSQSPRYKVTKRGQDVALRCDPISGHVSLYWYRQALGQGPEFLTYFNYEAQQDKSGLPNDRFSAERPEGSISTLTIQRTEQRDSAMYRCASSPHYGSQGSGANVLTFGAGSRLTVL.